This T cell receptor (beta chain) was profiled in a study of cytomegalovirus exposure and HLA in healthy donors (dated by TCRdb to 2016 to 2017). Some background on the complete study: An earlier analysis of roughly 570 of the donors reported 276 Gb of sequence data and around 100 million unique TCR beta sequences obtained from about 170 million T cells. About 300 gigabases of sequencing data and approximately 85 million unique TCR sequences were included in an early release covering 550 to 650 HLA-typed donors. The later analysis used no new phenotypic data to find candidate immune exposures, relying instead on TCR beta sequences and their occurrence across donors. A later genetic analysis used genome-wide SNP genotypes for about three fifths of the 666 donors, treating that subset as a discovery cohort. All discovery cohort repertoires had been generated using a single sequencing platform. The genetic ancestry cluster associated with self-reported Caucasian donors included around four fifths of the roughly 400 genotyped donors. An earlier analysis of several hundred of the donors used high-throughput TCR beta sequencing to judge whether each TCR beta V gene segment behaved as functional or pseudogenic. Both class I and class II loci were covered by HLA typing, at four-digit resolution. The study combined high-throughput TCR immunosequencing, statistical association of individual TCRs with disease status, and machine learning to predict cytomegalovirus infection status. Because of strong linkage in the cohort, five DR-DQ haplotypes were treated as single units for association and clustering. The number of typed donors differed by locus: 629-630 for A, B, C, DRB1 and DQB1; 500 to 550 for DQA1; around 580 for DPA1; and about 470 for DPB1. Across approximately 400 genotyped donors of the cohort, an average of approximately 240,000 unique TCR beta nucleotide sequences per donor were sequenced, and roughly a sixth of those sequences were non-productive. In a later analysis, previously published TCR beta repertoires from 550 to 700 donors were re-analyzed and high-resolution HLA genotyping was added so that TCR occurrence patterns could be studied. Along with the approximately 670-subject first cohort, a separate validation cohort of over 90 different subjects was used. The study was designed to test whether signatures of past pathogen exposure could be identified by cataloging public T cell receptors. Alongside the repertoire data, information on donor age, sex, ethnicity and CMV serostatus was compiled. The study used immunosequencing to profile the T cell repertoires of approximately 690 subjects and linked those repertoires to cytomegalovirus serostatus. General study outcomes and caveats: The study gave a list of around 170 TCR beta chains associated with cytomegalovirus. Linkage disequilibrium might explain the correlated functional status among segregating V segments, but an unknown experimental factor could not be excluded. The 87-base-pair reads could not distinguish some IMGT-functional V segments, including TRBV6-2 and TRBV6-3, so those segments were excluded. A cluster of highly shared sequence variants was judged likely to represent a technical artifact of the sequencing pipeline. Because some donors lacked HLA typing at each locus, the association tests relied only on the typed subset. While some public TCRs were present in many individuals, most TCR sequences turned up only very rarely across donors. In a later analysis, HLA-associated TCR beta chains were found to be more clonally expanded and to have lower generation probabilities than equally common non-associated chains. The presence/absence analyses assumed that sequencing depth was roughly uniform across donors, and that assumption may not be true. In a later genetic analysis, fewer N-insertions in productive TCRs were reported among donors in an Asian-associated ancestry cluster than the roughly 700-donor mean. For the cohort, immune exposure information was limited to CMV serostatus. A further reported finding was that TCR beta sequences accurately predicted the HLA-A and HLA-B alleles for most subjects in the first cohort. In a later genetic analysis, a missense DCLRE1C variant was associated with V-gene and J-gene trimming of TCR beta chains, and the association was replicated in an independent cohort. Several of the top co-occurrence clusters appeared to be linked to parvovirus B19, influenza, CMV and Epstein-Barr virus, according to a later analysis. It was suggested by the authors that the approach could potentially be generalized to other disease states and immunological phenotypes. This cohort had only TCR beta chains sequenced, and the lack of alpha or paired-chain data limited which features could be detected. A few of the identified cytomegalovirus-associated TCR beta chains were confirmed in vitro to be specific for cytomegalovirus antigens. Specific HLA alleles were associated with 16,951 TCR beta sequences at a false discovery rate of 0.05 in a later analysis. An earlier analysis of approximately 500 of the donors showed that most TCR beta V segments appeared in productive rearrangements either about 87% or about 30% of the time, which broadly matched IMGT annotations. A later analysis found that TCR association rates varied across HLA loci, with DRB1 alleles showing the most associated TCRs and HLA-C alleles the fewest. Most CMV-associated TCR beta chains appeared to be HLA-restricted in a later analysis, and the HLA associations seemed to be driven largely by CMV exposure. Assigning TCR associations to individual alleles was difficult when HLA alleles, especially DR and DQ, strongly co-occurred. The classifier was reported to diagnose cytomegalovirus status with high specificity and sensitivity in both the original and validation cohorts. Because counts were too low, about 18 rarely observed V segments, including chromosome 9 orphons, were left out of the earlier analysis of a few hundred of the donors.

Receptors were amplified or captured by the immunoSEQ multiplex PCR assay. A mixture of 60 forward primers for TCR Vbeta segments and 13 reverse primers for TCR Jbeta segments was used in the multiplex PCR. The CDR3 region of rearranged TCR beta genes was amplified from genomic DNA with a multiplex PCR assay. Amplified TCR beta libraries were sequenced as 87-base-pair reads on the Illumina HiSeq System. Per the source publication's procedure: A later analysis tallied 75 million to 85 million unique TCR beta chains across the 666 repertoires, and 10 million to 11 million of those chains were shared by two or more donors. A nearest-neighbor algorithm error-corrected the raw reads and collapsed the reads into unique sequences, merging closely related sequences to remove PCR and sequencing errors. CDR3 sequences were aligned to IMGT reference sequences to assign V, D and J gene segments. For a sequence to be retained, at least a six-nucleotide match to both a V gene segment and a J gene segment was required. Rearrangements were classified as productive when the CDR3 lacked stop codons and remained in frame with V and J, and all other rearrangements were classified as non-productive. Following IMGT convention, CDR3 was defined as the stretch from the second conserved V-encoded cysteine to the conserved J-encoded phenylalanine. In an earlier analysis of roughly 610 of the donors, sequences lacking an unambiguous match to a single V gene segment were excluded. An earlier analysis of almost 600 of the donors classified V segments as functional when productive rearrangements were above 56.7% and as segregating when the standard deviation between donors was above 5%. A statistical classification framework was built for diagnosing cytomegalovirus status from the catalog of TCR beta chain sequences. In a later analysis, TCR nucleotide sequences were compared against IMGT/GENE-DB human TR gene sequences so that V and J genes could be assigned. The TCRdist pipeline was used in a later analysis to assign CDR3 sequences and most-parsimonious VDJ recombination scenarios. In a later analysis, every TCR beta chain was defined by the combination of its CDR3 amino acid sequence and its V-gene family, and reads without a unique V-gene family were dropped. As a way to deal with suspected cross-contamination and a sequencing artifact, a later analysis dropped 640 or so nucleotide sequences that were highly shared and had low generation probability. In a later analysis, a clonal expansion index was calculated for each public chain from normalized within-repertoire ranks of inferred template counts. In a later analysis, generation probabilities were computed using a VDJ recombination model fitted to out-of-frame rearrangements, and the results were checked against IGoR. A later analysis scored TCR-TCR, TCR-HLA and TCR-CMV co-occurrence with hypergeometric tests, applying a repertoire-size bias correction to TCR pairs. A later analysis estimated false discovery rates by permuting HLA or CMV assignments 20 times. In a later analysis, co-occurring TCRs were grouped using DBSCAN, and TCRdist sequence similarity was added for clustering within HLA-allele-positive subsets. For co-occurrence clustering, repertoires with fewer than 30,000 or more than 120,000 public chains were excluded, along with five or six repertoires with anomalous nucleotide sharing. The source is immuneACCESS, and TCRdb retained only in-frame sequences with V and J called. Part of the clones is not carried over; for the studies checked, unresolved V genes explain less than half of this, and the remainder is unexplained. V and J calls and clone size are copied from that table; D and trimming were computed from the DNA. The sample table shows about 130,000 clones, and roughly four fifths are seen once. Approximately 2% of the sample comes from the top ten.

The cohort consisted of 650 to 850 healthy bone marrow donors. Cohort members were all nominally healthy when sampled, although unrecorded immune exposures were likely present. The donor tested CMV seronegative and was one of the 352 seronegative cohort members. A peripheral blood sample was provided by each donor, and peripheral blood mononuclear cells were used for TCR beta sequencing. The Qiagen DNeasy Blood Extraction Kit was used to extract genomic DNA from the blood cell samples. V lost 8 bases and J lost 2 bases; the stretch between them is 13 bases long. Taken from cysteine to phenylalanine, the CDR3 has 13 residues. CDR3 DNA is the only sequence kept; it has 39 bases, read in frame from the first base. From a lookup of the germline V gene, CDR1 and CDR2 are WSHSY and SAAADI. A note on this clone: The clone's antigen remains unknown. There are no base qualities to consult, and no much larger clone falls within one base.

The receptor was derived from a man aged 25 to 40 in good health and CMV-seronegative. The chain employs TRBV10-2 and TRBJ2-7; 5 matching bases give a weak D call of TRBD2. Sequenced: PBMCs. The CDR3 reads CASGEAETYEQYF. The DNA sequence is TGCGCCAGCGGGGAAGCGGAGACCTACGAGCAGTACTTC.